This TCR beta chain was retrieved from a study of blood T cell repertoires in COVID-19. Study-level information: Italy, Spain and the United States were the sources of the convalescent and acute COVID-19 samples.

The authors' processing: Counts of nucleated cells, estimated from reference gene primer amplification, were obtained. Assay: immunoSEQ multiplex PCR; the TCRdb copy retains only in-frame clones and omits some. The V and J calls and clone size were taken over from that table, and D and trimming were inferred from the DNA. The sample includes 55,000 to 65,000 clones, less than 80% of them seen just once. Germline V gene data show CDR1 as SGHNT and CDR2 as YENEEA. Germline trimming cut 2 bases from V and 5 bases from J; bases unmatched to any gene: 5. CDR3 length: 14 amino acids. The sequenced sample consisted of peripheral blood. This chain connects TRBV11-3 to TRBJ2-5, with 7 bases fitting TRBD1. The sequence came from a man aged 55 to 69 with acute or convalescent COVID-19. In nucleotides, the CDR3 is TGTGCCAGCAGCTTAAACAGGGGCAGCGAGACCCAGTACTTC. Translation gives CASSLNRGSETQYF.